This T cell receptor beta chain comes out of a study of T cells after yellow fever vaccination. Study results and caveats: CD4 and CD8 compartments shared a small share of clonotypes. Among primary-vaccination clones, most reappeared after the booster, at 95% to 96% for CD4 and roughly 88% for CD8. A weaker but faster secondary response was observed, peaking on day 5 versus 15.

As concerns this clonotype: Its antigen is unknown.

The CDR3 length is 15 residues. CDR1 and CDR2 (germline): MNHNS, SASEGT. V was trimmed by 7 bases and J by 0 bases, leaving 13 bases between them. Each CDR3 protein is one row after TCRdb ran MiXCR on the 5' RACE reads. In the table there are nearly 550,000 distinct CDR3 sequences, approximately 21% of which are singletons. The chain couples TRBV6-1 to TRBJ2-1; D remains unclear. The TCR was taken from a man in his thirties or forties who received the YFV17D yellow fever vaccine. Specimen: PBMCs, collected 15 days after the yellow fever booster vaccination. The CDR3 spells CASNVAPSSYNEQFF. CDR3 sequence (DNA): TGTGCCAGCAACGTGGCGCCTAGCTCCTACAATGAGCAGTTCTTC.